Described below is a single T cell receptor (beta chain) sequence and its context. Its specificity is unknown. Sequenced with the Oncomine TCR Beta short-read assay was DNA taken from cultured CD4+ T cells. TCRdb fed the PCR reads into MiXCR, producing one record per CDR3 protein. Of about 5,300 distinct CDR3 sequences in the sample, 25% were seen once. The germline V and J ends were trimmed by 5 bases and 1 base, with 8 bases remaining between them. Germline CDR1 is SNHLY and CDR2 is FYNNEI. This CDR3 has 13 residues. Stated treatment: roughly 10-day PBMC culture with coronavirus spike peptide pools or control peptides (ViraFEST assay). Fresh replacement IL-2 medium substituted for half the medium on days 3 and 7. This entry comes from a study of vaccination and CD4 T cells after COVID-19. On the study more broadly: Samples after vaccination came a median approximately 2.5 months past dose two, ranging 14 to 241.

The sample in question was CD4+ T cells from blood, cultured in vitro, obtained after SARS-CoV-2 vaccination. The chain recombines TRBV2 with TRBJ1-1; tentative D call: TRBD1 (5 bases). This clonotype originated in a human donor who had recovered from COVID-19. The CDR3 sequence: CASSTQGNTEAFF. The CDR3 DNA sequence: TGTGCCAGCAGTACTCAGGGGAACACTGAAGCTTTCTTT.